This is a list of T cell receptor beta chains from one sample in a study of cytotoxic CD8 clonotypes in ibrutinib-treated CLL. Assay used: immunoSEQ multiplex PCR; TCRdb lists only in-frame clones, some missing. The sample yields around 150,000 clones, 80% seen once. This specimen consisted of PBMCs, obtained after 36 months of ibrutinib treatment. The source is a human donor with chronic lymphocytic leukemia. The CDR3 runs from the conserved cysteine through the conserved F or W. A D gene is named only where the DNA matches it firmly. Only some rows state a clone size, as once, few, many or a class for expanded clones.

j_call v_call d_call clone_size cdr3_nt cdr3_aa
TRBJ2-3 TRBV21-1 . few TGTGCCAGCAGCAAACAATGTGGGAGGCCCCGACGAGAAGATACGCAGTATTTT CASSKQCGRPRREDTQYF
TRBJ1-5 TRBV2 TRBD1 . TGTGCCAGCAGGAAGGGACAGAATAGCAATCAGCCCCAGCATTTT CASRKGQNSNQPQHF
TRBJ1-4 TRBV30 TRBD1 . TGTGCCTGGTCGGGACAGGGGGCGTCCTTTAATGAAAAACTGTTTTTT CAWSGQGASFNEKLFF
TRBJ1-4 TRBV6-5 . few TGTGCCAGCAGTGGTAGGCCTGATGAAAAACTGTTTTTT CASSGRPDEKLFF
TRBJ1-5 TRBV5-1 TRBD1 . TGCGCCAGCAGCCAGGGGGACAGGAATCAGCCCCAGCATTTT CASSQGDRNQPQHF
TRBJ1-4 TRBV28 . . TGTGCCAGCAGTGGGAGGAAACTGTTTTTT CASSGRKLFF
TRBJ2-3 TRBV10-3 TRBD2 . TGTGCCATACAGACGGGGGGGATGAGAGATACGCAGTATTTT CAIQTGGMRDTQYF
TRBJ2-7 TRBV29-1 . few TGCAGCGTTCGGAGACAGGAAACCTACGAGCAGTACTTC CSVRRQETYEQYF
TRBJ2-1 TRBV7-9 TRBD1 few TGTGCCAGCAGTTCCTGGGGACAGGGGGACGGTGAGCAGTTCTTC CASSSWGQGDGEQFF
TRBJ1-3 TRBV2 TRBD1 . TGTGCCAGCAGGAAGGACAGGGGCGAATACGGAAACACCATATATTTT CASRKDRGEYGNTIYF
TRBJ1-1 TRBV27 TRBD1 . TGTGCCAGCACCCCCGCTGTAGGGGGCAGGGCCCCATTTAGCGCTGAAGCTTTCTTT CASTPAVGGRAPFSAEAFF
TRBJ1-2 TRBV7-8 . . TGTGCCAGCAGTCCAGCAGGGAAGGGGGACTATGGCTACACCTTC CASSPAGKGDYGYTF
TRBJ1-2 TRBV28 . . TGTGCCAGCAGTTTCCCCGGGGACTCCAGGGTTGGCTACACCTTC CASSFPGDSRVGYTF
TRBJ2-5 TRBV7-7 . . TGTGCCAGCAGCGCGTCGGGTTTTCGAGAGACCCAGTACTTC CASSASGFRETQYF
TRBJ1-6 TRBV6-4 . few TGTGCCAGCAGACAGGGTAACTCACCCCTCCACTTT CASRQGNSPLHF
TRBJ1-1 TRBV6-1 . . TGTGCCAGCAATGACGGCCTTAACACTGAAGCTTTCTTT CASNDGLNTEAFF
TRBJ1-2 TRBV2 TRBD1 . TGTGCCCGGTCGACAGGGAAGGTTGAAGGCTACACCTTC CARSTGKVEGYTF
TRBJ1-5 TRBV5-5 . . TGTGCCAGCAGCTGGGAACAGAATCAGCCCCAGCATTTT CASSWEQNQPQHF
TRBJ2-7 TRBV18 . . TGTGCCAGCTCACCTAGCGTAAGAGCCTACGAGCAGTACTTC CASSPSVRAYEQYF
TRBJ1-1 TRBV5-1 TRBD1 . TGCGCCAGCAGCTCCCAGGGGGGCACTGAAGCTTTCTTT CASSSQGGTEAFF
TRBJ1-6 TRBV7-2 TRBD1 . TGTGCCAGCAGCTTTGGACAGGGCGTTAATTCACCCCTCCACTTT CASSFGQGVNSPLHF
TRBJ2-3 TRBV5-8 . few TGTGCCAGCAGCTTGGAGGGGAGAAGCACAGATACGCAGTATTTT CASSLEGRSTDTQYF
TRBJ1-6 TRBV6-5 . . TGTGCCAGCAGTACCGGACTCTATAATTCACCCCTCCACTTT CASSTGLYNSPLHF
TRBJ1-5 TRBV11-2 TRBD1 . TGTGCCAGCAGCCGGACAGGGAGGAATCAGCCCCAGCATTTT CASSRTGRNQPQHF
TRBJ1-1 TRBV14 . . TGTGCCAGCAGCTATTTGACAGGAGGGAACACTGAAGCTTTCTTT CASSYLTGGNTEAFF
TRBJ1-1 TRBV6-5 . . TGTGCCAGCAGCTCAACAACAGGTCGTGAAGCTTTCTTT CASSSTTGREAFF
TRBJ1-4 TRBV5-1 . . TGCGCCAGCAGCTTGGTTGGACAGACGGGAAAACTGTTTTTT CASSLVGQTGKLFF
TRBJ1-2 TRBV5-1 . . TGCGCCAGCAGCGATACGGGGGGCCCGGGAGGCTACACCTTC CASSDTGGPGGYTF
TRBJ1-4 TRBV27 TRBD1 . TGTGCCAGCAGCTTTATAACAGGGGAAGAAAAACTGTTTTTT CASSFITGEEKLFF
TRBJ2-3 TRBV6-5 . . TGTGCCAGCAGTTACTCCGGGGCTCAAGATACGCAGTATTTT CASSYSGAQDTQYF
TRBJ1-1 TRBV18 . once TGTGCCAGCTCACCACCGGCTGGGCCCCAGAACACTGAAGCTTTCTTT CASSPPAGPQNTEAFF
TRBJ1-6 TRBV28 . . TGTGCCAGCAGCCGCCCGACAGGCTTTTCACCCCTCCACTTT CASSRPTGFSPLHF
TRBJ2-3 TRBV7-2 TRBD1 . TGTGCCAGCAGCCGTCGGACAGGGGGCCCAGATACGCAGTATTTT CASSRRTGGPDTQYF
TRBJ2-1 TRBV7-3 . . TGTGCCAGCAGCTTAATTTCTCGGCGGGGAACCTACAATGAGCAGTTCTTC CASSLISRRGTYNEQFF
TRBJ2-1 TRBV19 TRBD2 few TGTGCCACCCGACTAGCGGGAGTTAATGAGCAGTTCTTC CATRLAGVNEQFF
TRBJ1-2 TRBV2 TRBD1 . TGTGCCAGCAGTCCCGGGACAGGGGGCCGACTTAACTATGGTTACACCTTC CASSPGTGGRLNYGYTF
TRBJ2-1 TRBV19 . . TGTGCCAGTAGTATTCAACGGGCGCATGAGCAGTTCTTC CASSIQRAHEQFF
TRBJ2-7 TRBV18 TRBD2 . TGTGCCAGCTCACCATCACGGGGGGCCTACGAGCAGTACTTC CASSPSRGAYEQYF
TRBJ2-1 TRBV27 TRBD2 . TGTGCCAGCAGTTCTCTCGCGGGAGGGATGGGCTACAATGAGCAGTTCTTC CASSSLAGGMGYNEQFF
TRBJ1-2 TRBV30 . . TGTGCCTGGAGAGCCAGCTACTATGGCTACACCTTC CAWRASYYGYTF
TRBJ2-7 TRBV7-6 . . TGTGCCAGCAGCGTAGGGATGTTCGGGACCGCCTACGAGCAGTACTTC CASSVGMFGTAYEQYF
TRBJ2-5 TRBV6-1 . . TGTGCCAGCAGTGATGGGTTTCACGAGACCCAGTACTTC CASSDGFHETQYF